A selection of T cell receptor beta chains follows, all from one sample in a study of blood T cell repertoires in COVID-19. Libraries were prepared by immunoSEQ multiplex PCR; TCRdb keeps only in-frame clonotypes and omits some of them. The data contain about 270,000 clones, around 82% of them singletons. The sequenced sample was peripheral blood. The origin of the receptors is a woman aged 18-29 years with acute or convalescent COVID-19. Each CDR3 is given with its conserved first and last residue. The order of the fields is V gene, clone size, CDR3 protein. The size entry is marked missing in some rows and otherwise reads once, few, many or a size class.

V gene: TRBV19; clone size: .; CDR3 protein: CASRDATGPTNTIYF
V gene: TRBV18; clone size: .; CDR3 protein: CASSPPDRLYTGELFF
V gene: TRBV30; clone size: .; CDR3 protein: CAWSVRTVSTDTQYF
V gene: TRBV4-3; clone size: .; CDR3 protein: CASSRGLSYEQYF
V gene: TRBV14; clone size: .; CDR3 protein: CASSLISGDYGYTF
V gene: TRBV7-2; clone size: .; CDR3 protein: CASSQIRGSGNTIYF
V gene: TRBV9; clone size: .; CDR3 protein: CASSVGTSPTTDTQYF
V gene: TRBV7-2; clone size: .; CDR3 protein: CASSQGTNEKLFF
V gene: TRBV7-8; clone size: .; CDR3 protein: CASSLGVSSGSSYNEQFF
V gene: TRBV10-3; clone size: .; CDR3 protein: CAISESSAGTGERNTF
V gene: TRBV6-2/TRBV6-3; clone size: .; CDR3 protein: CASSRDSFYGYTF
V gene: TRBV11-2; clone size: .; CDR3 protein: CASSPSSYNSPLHF
V gene: TRBV10-3; clone size: .; CDR3 protein: CAISESWLAGSNNEQFF
V gene: TRBV7-9; clone size: .; CDR3 protein: CASSLATGYASPLHF
V gene: TRBV9; clone size: .; CDR3 protein: CASSVAGGNEQFF
V gene: TRBV27; clone size: .; CDR3 protein: CASSQPGQGNTEAFF
V gene: TRBV28; clone size: .; CDR3 protein: CASSFIPGLSADPQYF
V gene: TRBV9; clone size: .; CDR3 protein: CASSPSQGAGQETQYF
V gene: TRBV19; clone size: .; CDR3 protein: CATQSGRASNEQFF
V gene: TRBV6-6; clone size: .; CDR3 protein: CASNGQPVDTEAFF
V gene: TRBV7-7; clone size: .; CDR3 protein: CASSMNPGGREKLFF
V gene: TRBV2; clone size: few; CDR3 protein: CASSEQAVGRSPLHF
V gene: TRBV4-3; clone size: .; CDR3 protein: CASSHSAGGEPYNEQFF
V gene: TRBV19; clone size: .; CDR3 protein: CASSIDSGSIYNEQFF
V gene: TRBV6-2/TRBV6-3; clone size: .; CDR3 protein: CASSRDRGGYGYTF
V gene: TRBV14; clone size: .; CDR3 protein: CASSHTSGNNNEQFF
V gene: TRBV5-6; clone size: .; CDR3 protein: CASSLNPSYEQYF
V gene: TRBV27; clone size: .; CDR3 protein: CASSSVRGSQPQHF
V gene: TRBV29-1; clone size: .; CDR3 protein: CSVRGGLFEAFF
V gene: TRBV29-1; clone size: .; CDR3 protein: CSATGQQNYGYTF
V gene: TRBV28; clone size: .; CDR3 protein: CASSLGAGGSFNTEAFF
V gene: TRBV7-2; clone size: .; CDR3 protein: CASSIQGARETQYF
V gene: TRBV6-2/TRBV6-3; clone size: .; CDR3 protein: CASSYSSGTGHYSNQPQHF
V gene: TRBV7-6; clone size: once; CDR3 protein: CASSLGTSGRHTQYF
V gene: TRBV9; clone size: .; CDR3 protein: CASSEPGQLEQFF
V gene: TRBV6-5; clone size: .; CDR3 protein: CASRSGTSYNEQFF
V gene: TRBV11-2; clone size: once; CDR3 protein: CASSLRAGGAYNEQFF